A single sample is the source of the 32 T cell receptor beta chains below, sequenced in a study of PD-1 blockade in classical Hodgkin lymphoma. Generated by immunoSEQ multiplex PCR, the TCRdb table keeps only in-frame clones and is missing some. The sample shows 49,000 or so clones, 60% to 85% of them seen only once. There was relapse after autologous stem cell transplantation in every patient, and there was variation in brentuximab vedotin exposure. The material sequenced was peripheral blood mononuclear cells (PBMCs), taken before the second cycle of nivolumab. These receptors originate from a human donor with classical Hodgkin lymphoma.

The chain has TRBV7-3 and TRBJ2-7, with 7 positions matching TRBD1. CDR1 and CDR2 (germline): SGHTA, FQGTGA. V shed 5 bases, J shed 3 bases, and the junction held 4 bases outside the gene matches. The length of the CDR3 is 13 residues. The CDR3 region is CASSTYRGYEQYF. Here the CDR3 DNA reads TGTGCCAGCAGCACGTACAGGGGCTACGAGCAGTACTTC.

The rearrangement links TRBV21-1 to TRBJ2-2; TRBD2, the D gene given by the table, was not confirmed from the DNA. TRBV21-1 is a documented pseudogene. The CDR3 sequence is 15 residues long. This CDR3 is CASRSSASATGELFF. The CDR3 DNA sequence: TGTGCCAGCAGATCATCCGCAAGTGCGACCGGGGAGCTGTTTTTT.

The chain couples TRBV5-1 to TRBJ1-1; TRBD1 might be the D (6 bases). The V and J ends lost 2 bases and 2 bases respectively, with 10 bases between them. CDR3 length equals 14 residues. Germline lookup yields CDR1 SGHRS and CDR2 YFSETQ. The CDR3 loop is CASSLKDRNTEAFF. Here the CDR3 DNA reads TGCGCCAGCAGCTTAAAGGACAGAAACACTGAAGCTTTCTTT.

The chain recombines TRBV27 with TRBJ1-5, with unresolved D. V lost 2 bases to trimming and J lost 1 base, with 6 bases between them. Per germline, CDR1 MNHEY and CDR2 SMNVEV (reference sequence). The CDR3 has 14 amino acids. CDR3 in amino acids: CASSLSPSNQPQHF. CDR3 in DNA: TGTGCCAGCAGTTTAAGTCCGAGCAATCAGCCCCAGCATTTT.

The chain combines TRBV7-8 with TRBJ2-3; 9 nucleotides align to TRBD2. Germline loops: CDR1 SGHVS, CDR2 FQNEAQ. V shed 1 base and J 3 bases; nucleotides not matched to a gene: 5. The CDR3 is made up of 16 amino acids. The CDR3 DNA reads TGTGCCAGCAGCTTAGACCGACTAGCGGTTACAGATACGCAGTATTTT. This codes for CASSLDRLAVTDTQYF.

This clone was recorded only once. J is TRBJ1-1 and V is TRBV6-4, with 7 bases matching TRBD1. Trimming at V came to 1 base and at J to 7 bases, leaving 12 bases not matched to a gene. This CDR3 contains 16 residues. Germline values: CDR1 MRHNA, CDR2 SNTAGT. The CDR3, as DNA: TGTGCCAGCAGTGACTACATACACAGGGGCAGAAGTGAAGCTTTCTTT. Amino acids: CASSDYIHRGRSEAFF.

V gene TRBV2 combines with J gene TRBJ2-7; D uncertain. CDR1 and CDR2 (germline): SNHLY, FYNNEI. The CDR3 is 14 residues long. V lost 8 bases and J lost 1, with 15 bases in between. CDR3 bases: TGTGCCAGCCTGGAGTTAAAGTCGTCCTACGAGCAGTACTTC. This codes for CASLELKSSYEQYF.

The V gene is TRBV5-4, the J gene TRBJ2-3; 7 nucleotides align to TRBD2. V lost 4 bases to trimming and J lost 0 bases; unmatched junction nucleotides: 17. There are 19 residues in the CDR3. Germline values: CDR1 SGHNT, CDR2 YYREEE (reference sequence). The CDR3 region has the DNA TGTGCCAGCAGCCCTGAAGGAGCTTCTAGCGGCCCTAGCACAGATACGCAGTATTTT. Amino acids: CASSPEGASSGPSTDTQYF.

The rearrangement joins TRBV19 to TRBJ1-1; D is uncertain. Germline V gene data show CDR1 as LNHDA and CDR2 as SQIVND (reference sequence). V was cut by 7 bases and J by 5 bases, with 17 bases left in between. The CDR3 is 14 residues long. CDR3 residues: CASMRPREGTEAFF. The CDR3 coding sequence is TGTGCCAGTATGAGGCCCCGGGAAGGTACTGAAGCTTTCTTT.

The chain has TRBV25-1 and TRBJ2-1; no clear D gene. V was clipped by 5 bases and J by 1 base, with 9 bases between them. The CDR3 spans 14 residues. Germline lookup yields CDR1 MGHDK and CDR2 SYGVNS. Written as DNA, the CDR3 is TGTGCCAGCAGTAGGATTAGTTCCTACAATGAGCAGTTCTTC. Encoded protein: CASSRISSYNEQFF.

This rearrangement joins TRBV2 to TRBJ1-5; the match to TRBD1 covers 7 bases. Germline V gene data show CDR1 as SNHLY and CDR2 as FYNNEI. The CDR3 covers 14 residues. With 6 bases clipped from V and 2 bases from J, the junction kept 4 bases outside the gene matches. As DNA, the CDR3 is TGTGCCAGCAGCCTCACAGGGGGCAATCAGCCCCAGCATTTT. This encodes CASSLTGGNQPQHF.

In nucleotides, the CDR3 is TGTGCCAGCAGCTTGCTGCGGGAGAACATCTACGAGCAGTACTTC. As protein: CASSLLRENIYEQYF. This chain connects TRBV5-6 to TRBJ2-7; 7 bases align to TRBD2. V was pared by 1 base and J by 3 bases, with 7 bases of the junction left unmatched. The CDR3 contains 15 residues. Germline values: CDR1 SGHDT, CDR2 YYEEEE.

The chain carries TRBV27 and TRBJ2-7; 10 bases match TRBD1. After removal of 7 bases from V and 4 bases from J, the junction contained 10 bases not matched to a gene. There are 15 residues in the CDR3. Germline lookup yields CDR1 MNHEY and CDR2 SMNVEV (reference sequence). As DNA, the CDR3 is TGTGCCAGCACCCCTCACCGGACAGGGGGATACGAGCAGTACTTC. Translating gives CASTPHRTGGYEQYF.

The rearrangement uses TRBV21-1 and TRBJ1-5; the D segment call TRBD1 is taken from the table without a DNA check. TRBV21-1 is recorded as a pseudogene. The CDR3 consists of 18 residues. The CDR3 coding sequence is TGTGCCAGCAGCAAAGGAACAGGCGGCCAGTTTAGCAATCAGCCCCAGCATTTT. This codes for CASSKGTGGQFSNQPQHF.

V is TRBV7-2 and J is TRBJ2-1; 9 bases line up with TRBD2. Germline lookup yields CDR1 SGHTA and CDR2 FQGNSA. The CDR3 length is 12 residues. CDR3 in amino acids: CVGGGAYNEQFF. DNA for the CDR3: TGTGTCGGCGGGGGGGCCTACAATGAGCAGTTCTTC.

This chain uses TRBV6-6 with TRBJ1-3, with no clear D. This CDR3 contains 13 residues. Trimming shortened V by 6 bases and J by 7 bases, and 13 bases separated the two germline ends. CDR1 MNHNY and CDR2 SVGAGI come from the germline V gene (reference sequence). CDR3 nucleotide sequence: TGTGCCAGCAGCCCGGGCCAACACAACACCATATATTTT. Its protein is CASSPGQHNTIYF.

This clone was observed a handful of times. This chain joins TRBV6-5 and TRBJ1-3; D perhaps matches TRBD1 (6 bases). The CDR3 totals 13 residues. The germline V and J ends were trimmed by 6 bases and 6 bases, with 12 bases remaining between them. From germline, CDR1 is MNHEY and CDR2 SVGAGI. The CDR3 nucleotides read TGTGCCAGCAGCCAAAACAGGGCAAACACCATATATTTT. It yields the protein CASSQNRANTIYF.

This clone occurred once. The rearrangement joins TRBV5-1 to TRBJ2-6, with D hard to call. CDR1 and CDR2 from the germline V gene are SGHRS and YFSETQ. The CDR3 extends over 14 amino acids. The germline V and J ends were trimmed by 0 bases and 0 bases, with 1 base remaining between them. The CDR3 loop reads CASSLDSGANVLTF. DNA for the CDR3: TGCGCCAGCAGCTTGGACTCTGGGGCCAACGTCCTGACTTTC.

The chain combines TRBV10-2 with TRBJ2-1, with 7 bases fitting TRBD1. The CDR3 totals 15 residues. V dropped 3 bases and J dropped 4; count of bases not matched to a gene: 6. The germline gives CDR1 WSHSY, CDR2 SAAADI. For the CDR3, the DNA is TGCGCCAGCAGTGAAGCGCAGGGGGTATACAATGAGCAGTTCTTC. Its translation: CASSEAQGVYNEQFF.

The gene calls are TRBV6-5 and TRBJ2-7, with unresolved D. CDR1 is MNHEY, CDR2 SVGAGI, per germline. This CDR3 has 13 amino acids. V was clipped by 6 bases and J by 7 bases, with 16 bases between them. The CDR3 protein is CASSFDPDGEQYF. Here the CDR3 DNA reads TGTGCCAGCAGCTTCGACCCCGACGGGGAGCAGTACTTC.

The chain combines TRBV6-1 with TRBJ2-5; D possibly corresponds to TRBD2 (6 bases). This CDR3 spans 13 amino acids. CDR1 and CDR2 (germline): MNHNS, SASEGT. With 6 bases removed from V and 5 bases from J, the gap between germline ends came to 13 bases. The CDR3, as DNA: TGTGCCAGCAGAGGGACTTTAGGGGAGACCCAGTACTTC. Its translation: CASRGTLGETQYF.

The rearrangement uses TRBV19 and TRBJ1-2; D is unclear. Germline CDR1 LNHDA, CDR2 SQIVND (reference sequence). V lost 3 bases and J lost 4, with 9 bases in between. The CDR3 loop spans 13 amino acids. The CDR3 spells CASSIRKAYGYTF. DNA of the CDR3: TGTGCCAGTAGTATTAGAAAGGCCTATGGCTACACCTTC.

This chain connects TRBV18 to TRBJ2-3; perhaps TRBD2 as D (6 bases). Trimming took 6 bases from V and 2 from J, leaving 12 bases between them. The CDR3 is 14 amino acids. Germline CDR1 is KGHSH and CDR2 is LQKENI. CDR3 DNA: TGTGCCAGCTCGCCTGCGGGACTCACAGATACGCAGTATTTT. This gives the protein CASSPAGLTDTQYF. Using reference TRBV18 and TRBJ2-3 for the parts outside the CDR3, the full variable domain is NAGVMQNPRHLVRRRGQEARLRCSPMKGHSHVYWYRQLPEEGLKFMVYLQKENIIDESGMPKERFSAEFPKEGPSILRIQQVVRGDSAAYFCASSPAGLTDTQYFGPGTRLTVL.

This rearrangement joins TRBV5-1 to TRBJ2-1; 13 bases line up with TRBD2. This CDR3 is 16 amino acids long. J was trimmed by 4 bases and V by 3 bases; bases with no gene match: 4. CDR1 is SGHRS and CDR2 is YFSETQ in the germline V gene. The CDR3 here is CASSSGTSGKYNEQFF. CDR3 bases: TGCGCCAGCAGCTCCGGGACTAGCGGGAAATACAATGAGCAGTTCTTC.

The chain recombines TRBV2 with TRBJ1-2, with TRBD1 identical over 12 bases. The CDR3 totals 16 residues. The germline gives CDR1 SNHLY, CDR2 FYNNEI. The V gene end was trimmed by 5 bases and the J gene end by 4 bases; junction bases not matched to a gene: 8. CDR3 nucleotides: TGTGCCAGCAGTATTAGCCCGGGACAGGGGGCCTATGGCTACACCTTC. This sequence encodes CASSISPGQGAYGYTF.

This clone was seen only a few times. The rearrangement joins TRBV29-1 to TRBJ2-1; D is possibly TRBD2 (6 bases). Germline V CDR1 and CDR2: SQVTM, ANQGSEA. The CDR3 contains 13 residues. V was trimmed by 4 bases and J by 2 bases, leaving 9 bases between them. The chain's CDR3 is CSVAAGPYNEQFF. In DNA, the CDR3 is TGCAGCGTTGCTGCGGGGCCCTACAATGAGCAGTTCTTC.

J is TRBJ1-2 and V is TRBV2, with 10 bases matching TRBD1. The CDR3 is 13 residues long. J lost 7 bases, V lost 4 bases, and 3 bases had no gene match. Germline CDR1 is SNHLY and CDR2 is FYNNEI. CDR3 in amino acids: CASSATGGGGYTF. CDR3 DNA: TGTGCCAGCAGTGCGACAGGGGGCGGTGGCTACACCTTC. The full variable domain, completed using reference TRBV2 and TRBJ1-2, is EPEVTQTPSHQVTQMGQEVILRCVPISNHLYFYWYRQILGQKVEFLVSFYNNEISEKSEIFDDQFSVERPDGSNFTLKIRSTKLEDSAMYFCASSATGGGGYTFGSGTRLTVV.

The chain employs TRBV6-7 and TRBJ2-5; 9 bases map to TRBD2. TRBV6-7 is identified as an open reading frame with a role that is uncertain. V lost 5 bases, J lost 0 bases, and 7 bases stayed unmatched. CDR3 length equals 16 residues. CDR3: CASSESSGVHQETQYF. CDR3 in DNA: TGTGCCAGCAGTGAATCTAGCGGGGTCCACCAAGAGACCCAGTACTTC.

The gene calls are TRBV27 and TRBJ1-1; the D gene is possibly TRBD1 (6 bases). The ends were cut back, 8 bases at V and 4 bases at J, with 17 bases in the middle. CDR1 MNHEY and CDR2 SMNVEV come from the germline V gene (reference sequence). The CDR3 has 14 amino acids. CDR3 amino acids: CASGGGGAGTEAFF. CDR3 coding DNA: TGTGCCAGCGGGGGAGGGGGGGCAGGCACTGAAGCTTTCTTT.

V is TRBV11-2 and J is TRBJ2-5; 8 nucleotides align to TRBD2. Per germline, CDR1 SGHAT and CDR2 FQNNGV. This CDR3 region has 14 residues. V was pared by 5 bases and J by 5 bases, with 7 bases of the junction left unmatched. The chain's CDR3 is CASSDPGGPETQYF. CDR3 DNA sequence: TGTGCCAGCAGCGATCCGGGGGGGCCGGAGACCCAGTACTTC.

The chain combines TRBV7-6 with TRBJ2-2, with D perhaps TRBD1 (6 bases). Germline lookup yields CDR1 SGHVS and CDR2 FNYEAQ. With 5 bases removed from V and 6 bases from J, the gap between germline ends came to 16 bases. This CDR3 is built from 15 residues. The CDR3 coding sequence is TGTGCCAGCAGCCAATCAGGGGTCTCCGCCGGGGAGCTGTTTTTT. The encoded protein is CASSQSGVSAGELFF. The whole variable domain, filled in from reference TRBV7-6 and TRBJ2-2, reads GAGVSQSPRYKVTKRGQDVALRCDPISGHVSLYWYRQALGQGPEFLTYFNYEAQQDKSGLPNDRFSAERPEGSISTLTIQRTEQRDSAMYRCASSQSGVSAGELFFGEGSRLTVL.

In its sample, this clone was seen a few times. The V gene is TRBV2, the J gene TRBJ1-1; tentatively, D is TRBD1 (5 bases). The CDR3 is 14 amino acids. Germline V gene lookup returns CDR1 SNHLY and CDR2 FYNNEI. V gave up 4 bases and J gave up 7 bases, with 16 bases separating them. The chain's CDR3 is CASSAGREGGEAFF. In DNA, the CDR3 is TGTGCCAGCAGTGCCGGCAGGGAAGGCGGTGAAGCTTTCTTT.